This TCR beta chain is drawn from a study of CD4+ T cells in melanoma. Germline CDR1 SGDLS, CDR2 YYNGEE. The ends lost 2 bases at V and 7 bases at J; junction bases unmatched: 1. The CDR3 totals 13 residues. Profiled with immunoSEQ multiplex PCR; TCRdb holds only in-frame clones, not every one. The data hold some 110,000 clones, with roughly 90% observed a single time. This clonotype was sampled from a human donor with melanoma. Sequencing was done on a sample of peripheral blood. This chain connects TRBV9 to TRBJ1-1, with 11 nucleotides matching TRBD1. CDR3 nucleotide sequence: TGTGCCAGCAGCGTGGGGACAGGGGGTGAAGCTTTCTTT. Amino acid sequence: CASSVGTGGEAFF.